These 9 T cell receptor beta chains were sequenced from one sample in a study of CD8+CD57+ T cells in acquired aplastic anemia listed by TCRdb under 2018. Instrument used: Illumina HiSeq 2000. Genomic DNA served as template for TCR beta VDJ combination and CDR3 sequence profiling. TCRdb redid the processing of the public reads, applying fastp at Q25 and MiXCR, and retained in-frame beta chains. Entries are consolidated by CDR3 protein sequence, retaining the most common genes and DNA. In this sample the table shows some 180,000 distinct CDR3 sequences, approximately 48% of which occur a single time. Together, the top ten hold 10% to 15% of the sample. The patients picked for sequencing were ones in whom flow cytometry had shown an expansion of CD8+CD57+ cells. Sequenced material: sorted CD4+, CD8+, or CD8+CD57+ T cells (not recorded which) from PBMCs. Every receptor here comes from a human donor with aplastic anemia.

The chain couples TRBV2 to TRBJ1-6, with D maybe TRBD1 (6 bases). V dropped 6 bases and J dropped 7 bases, with 16 bases sitting between them. Germline CDR1 reads SNHLY; CDR2 reads FYNNEI. This CDR3 is built from 15 residues. The CDR3 reads CASRGGSVANSPLHF. CDR3 DNA sequence: TGTGCCAGCAGGGGGGGCAGTGTCGCAAATTCACCCCTCCACTTT.

At least ten counts were recorded for this clonotype. CDR3 sequence (DNA): TGTGCCAGCAGTTACTCGAAGGGGGGTACTTCACCCCTCCACTTT. Its translation: CASSYSKGGTSPLHF. The chain has TRBV6-5 and TRBJ1-6, with D tentatively TRBD1 (6 bases). The V and J ends lost 0 bases and 9 bases respectively, with 12 bases between them. The CDR3 contains 15 residues. Germline V gene data show CDR1 as MNHEY and CDR2 as SVGAGI.

The chain carries TRBV20-1 and TRBJ2-1; D is uncertain. Germline CDR1 reads DFQATT; CDR2 reads SNEGSKA (reference sequence). The CDR3 loop spans 12 amino acids. V dropped 0 bases and J dropped 6 bases, with 6 bases sitting between them. CDR3 loop: CSARDPSNEQFF. The DNA for the CDR3 is TGCAGTGCTAGAGATCCGAGCAATGAGCAGTTCTTC.

The chain employs TRBV2 and TRBJ1-1; D is possibly TRBD1 (6 bases). Germline V gene sequence: CDR1 SNHLY, CDR2 FYNNEI. V lost 7 bases and J 6 bases, leaving 12 bases between the germline ends. The CDR3 sequence is 12 residues long. The CDR3 here is CASIQGTAEAFF. In DNA form, the CDR3 reads TGTGCCAGCATTCAGGGGACCGCTGAAGCTTTCTTT.

The chain uses TRBV2 and TRBJ1-6, with TRBD1 as a possible D gene (6 bases). This CDR3 spans 17 amino acids. Trimming took off 2 bases at V and 5 bases at J, with 16 bases between the two ends. Germline V CDR1 and CDR2: SNHLY, FYNNEI. The CDR3 region is CASSEWRAGDNNSPLHF. The CDR3 bases are TGTGCCAGCAGTGAATGGCGGGCAGGGGATAATAATTCACCCCTCCACTTT.

Points on this clonotype: An end of the junction differs from the germline gene, which may be a read error. The CDR3 DNA follows: TGTGCCAGCAGCCCGGGACAGTCCCACAATGAGCAGTTCTTC. Translation gives CASSPGQSHNEQFF. The chain carries TRBV5-1 and TRBJ2-1; 7 bases align to TRBD1. This CDR3 spans 14 amino acids. Germline lookup yields CDR1 SGHRS and CDR2 YFSETQ.

This clonotype was counted between two and nine times. The V call is TRBV25-1, the J call TRBJ1-3; 9 bases agree with TRBD1. The CDR3 extends over 17 amino acids. Germline loops: CDR1 MGHDK, CDR2 SYGVNS. The V segment lost 6 bases and the J segment 1 base; nucleotides outside the gene matches: 10. CDR3 DNA sequence: TGTGCCAGCAGCCAGGGACAGGGAAGGGGGTCTGGAAACACCATATATTTT. This encodes CASSQGQGRGSGNTIYF.

V is TRBV12-3 or TRBV12-4 and J is TRBJ2-7; TRBD1 agrees at 8 bases. Germline trimming cut 5 bases from V and 5 bases from J; bases unmatched to any gene: 5. The CDR3 is made up of 13 amino acids. CDR3 sequence (DNA): TGTGCCAGCAGTAAGACAGGGGTCAACGAGCAGTACTTC. Its protein product is CASSKTGVNEQYF.

This clonotype was seen only a few times. This chain connects TRBV11-1 to TRBJ2-5, with TRBD1 matching over 9 bases. V gave up 7 bases and J gave up 7 bases; unmatched junction bases: 16. This CDR3 has 16 amino acids. The germline V gene has CDR1 SGHAT and CDR2 FQDESV (reference sequence). Here the CDR3 reads CASTKGTGNSQGTQYF. The CDR3 DNA follows: TGTGCCAGCACCAAAGGGACAGGGAATAGTCAGGGGACCCAGTACTTC. The variable domain in full, completed from reference TRBV11-1 and TRBJ2-5, reads EAEVAQSPRYKITEKSQAVAFWCDPISGHATLYWYRQILGQGPELLVQFQDESVVDDSQLPKDRFSAERLKGVDSTLKIQPAELGDSAMYLCASTKGTGNSQGTQYFGPGTRLLVL.